This T cell receptor (beta chain) was identified during a study of blood T cells in healthy people across ages. Findings and limits, study-wide: Donor CMV infection status was unknown, possibly confounding age-related changes in expanded clonotypes. Percentage of naive T cells showed a strong correlation with TCR beta diversity.

Primed by a sample-barcoded 5' primer and a J-beta primer mix, a second PCR proceeded for about 7 to 11 cycles. Each cDNA molecule received a tag from a template-switch adaptor that had 12 random nucleotides. TCRdb ran MiXCR on the 5' RACE reads and lists one entry per CDR3 protein. Among some 860,000 distinct CDR3 sequences listed, around three fifths were seen once. As regards this clonotype: Its antigen is still unknown.

Germline V CDR1 and CDR2: SGDLS, YYNGEE. The CDR3 covers 16 residues. Trimming shortened V by 0 bases and J by 0 bases, and 10 bases separated the two germline ends. Sequencing was done on a sample of blood. The TCR comes from a man aged 40-50 years in good health. This sequence joins TRBV9 and TRBJ1-5; D call uncertain. The DNA of the CDR3 is TGTGCCAGCAGCGTAGGCTTATCGGTTAGCAATCAGCCCCAGCATTTT. Translated, it gives CASSVGLSVSNQPQHF.